A single sample gave rise to the 5 T cell receptor beta chains below, sequenced in a study of Tregs in tolerant kidney transplant recipients. Repertoires were generated with immunoSEQ multiplex PCR, while TCRdb's copy carries only in-frame clones and drops some. The sample gives about 240,000 clones, about 80% of which show up once; approximately 0.69% is in the top ten. The sequenced sample was CD4+ T cells from blood. The origin of the receptors is a human donor in good health.

The rearrangement joins TRBV7-3 to TRBJ2-1, with a tentative D call TRBD2 (5 bases). CDR1 SGHTA and CDR2 FQGTGA come from the germline V gene. Trimming took 4 bases from V and 9 from J, leaving 7 bases between them. The CDR3 consists of 11 residues. CDR3 DNA sequence: TGTGCCAGCAGCTCCGGGGTTGAGCAGTTCTTC. Translating it yields CASSSGVEQFF. The full variable domain, with the rest looked up from reference TRBV7-3 and TRBJ2-1, is GAGVSQTPSNKVTEKGKYVELRCDPISGHTALYWYRQSLGQGPEFLIYFQGTGAADDSGLPNDRFFAVRPEGSVSTLKIQRTERGDSAVYLCASSSGVEQFFGPGTRLTVL.

Details on this clone: One end of the junction fails to match germline, which may point to a read error. The genes are TRBV7-2 and TRBJ1-6; D is perhaps TRBD1 (6 bases). This CDR3 contains 13 residues. Germline CDR1 and CDR2: SGHTA and FQGNSA. The CDR3 loop reads CASSRDTGSTLHF. The CDR3 coding sequence is TGTGCCAGCAGCCGGGACACGGGTTCAACCCTCCACTTT.

The J gene is TRBJ1-1, the V gene TRBV5-4; 8 bases are a match to TRBD1. The CDR3 covers 14 residues. Germline loops: CDR1 SGHNT, CDR2 YYREEE (reference sequence). The ends lost 0 bases at V and 6 bases at J; junction bases unmatched: 4. CDR3 sequence (DNA): TGTGCCAGCAGCTTGGCAGGGGGCAGGGCTGAAGCTTTCTTT. Its translation: CASSLAGGRAEAFF.

The chain carries TRBV5-1 and TRBJ2-5, with 15 bases lining up with TRBD2. This CDR3 region has 17 residues. From germline, CDR1 is SGHRS and CDR2 YFSETQ. The ends lost 0 bases at V and 2 bases at J; junction bases unmatched: 2. The CDR3 sequence: CASSLVGTSGGQETQYF. The CDR3 bases are TGCGCCAGCAGCTTGGTAGGGACTAGCGGGGGGCAAGAGACCCAGTACTTC. Based on the CDR3 plus reference TRBV5-1 and TRBJ2-5, the full variable domain is KAGVTQTPRYLIKTRGQQVTLSCSPISGHRSVSWYQQTPGQGLQFLFEYFSETQRNKGNFPGRFSGRQFSNSRSEMNVSTLELGDSALYLCASSLVGTSGGQETQYFGPGTRLLVL.

The chain has TRBV9 and TRBJ2-1; 10 nucleotides agree with TRBD2. The CDR3 contains 16 residues. Germline V gives CDR1 SGDLS, CDR2 YYNGEE. The J segment lost 6 bases and the V segment lost 0 bases, leaving 6 bases of the junction unmatched. CDR3 in DNA: TGTGCCAGCAGCGTAGCTGCGGGACTAGCGACCAATGAGCAGTTCTTC. The encoded protein is CASSVAAGLATNEQFF.